The next 3 T cell receptor beta chains were all read from a single sample in a study of shared clonotypes between healthy human individuals. This table comes from immunoSEQ multiplex PCR, and its TCRdb copy is limited to in-frame clones, with some not included. The sample shows more than 2,000,000 clones, 90% to 95% of them seen only once. Specimen: naive CD4+ T cells sorted from blood. Subset denoted: CD45RA+ positively selected. The receptors originated from a man between 18 and 29 years old in good health.

The V and J genes are TRBV28 and TRBJ2-3, with 9 bases matching TRBD2. The J segment lost 2 bases and the V segment lost 3 bases, leaving 6 bases of the junction unmatched. Germline V gene data show CDR1 as MDHEN and CDR2 as SYDVKM. This CDR3 has 16 amino acids. CDR3 sequence: CASSFQRGVITDTQYF. CDR3 DNA sequence: TGTGCCAGCAGTTTCCAGCGGGGGGTCATCACAGATACGCAGTATTTT. Combining the CDR3 with reference TRBV28 and TRBJ2-3 gives the whole variable domain DVKVTQSSRYLVKRTGEKVFLECVQDMDHENMFWYRQDPGLGLRLIYFSYDVKMKEKGDIPEGYSVSREKKERFSLILESASTNQTSMYLCASSFQRGVITDTQYFGPGTRLTVL.

The chain has TRBV30 and TRBJ1-3; no clear D. The CDR3 length is 15 residues. Germline assignment: CDR1 GTSNPN and CDR2 SVGIG (reference sequence). Trimming stripped 2 bases from V and 0 bases from J, with 11 bases between. The CDR3 protein is CAWSLDPHSGNTIYF. CDR3 DNA: TGTGCCTGGAGTTTAGACCCCCACTCTGGAAACACCATATATTTT.

This clone was seen more than once but under ten times. This chain links TRBV5-4 with TRBJ1-1, with D possibly TRBD1 on 6 matching bases. Germline assignment: CDR1 SGHNT and CDR2 YYREEE (reference sequence). With 0 bases removed from V and 11 bases from J, the gap between germline ends came to 11 bases. This CDR3 contains 12 residues. The CDR3 reads CASSLVAGEAFF. The CDR3 DNA is TGTGCCAGCAGCTTGGTAGCAGGGGAGGCTTTCTTT.